One and the same sample provided the 5 T cell receptor beta chains below, sequenced in a study of OX40 agonist ivuxolimab in advanced cancers. Sequencing was performed with immunoSEQ multiplex PCR; in TCRdb, only in-frame clones are kept and a portion is missing. The repertoire holds 70,000 to 95,000 clones, with around 82% as singletons. The material was CD4+ or CD8+ T cells sorted from blood, obtained in a trial of the OX40 agonist ivuxolimab. Source of these receptors: an adult with an advanced solid tumor such as melanoma, head and neck, liver or kidney cancer.

The CDR3 reads CASSPGGQKPYEQYF. The CDR3 DNA reads TGTGCCAGCAGCCCCGGGGGACAGAAACCCTACGAGCAGTACTTC. V is TRBV6-6 and J is TRBJ2-7; possible D gene TRBD1, 7 bases. There are 15 residues in the CDR3. Germline values: CDR1 MNHNY, CDR2 SVGAGI (reference sequence). The V and J ends lost 6 bases and 2 bases respectively, with 17 bases between them.

The rearrangement links TRBV28 to TRBJ2-2; 11 nucleotides align to TRBD2. This CDR3 contains 16 residues. With 6 bases clipped from V and 4 bases from J, the junction kept 7 bases outside the gene matches. Looked up from germline, CDR1 is MDHEN and CDR2 is SYDVKM. The DNA for the CDR3 is TGTGCCAGCAGCCCAATAGCGGGAGGGGGCACCGGGGAGCTGTTTTTT. It codes for CASSPIAGGGTGELFF.

The rearrangement joins TRBV7-3 to TRBJ2-1; TRBD2 matches at 7 bases. The CDR3 totals 16 residues. V shed 1 base, J shed 7 bases, and the junction held 10 bases outside the gene matches. Germline values: CDR1 SGHTA, CDR2 FQGTGA. The CDR3, as DNA: TGTGCCAGCAGCTTAAGCGCGGCGGGAGTCCCGAATGAGCAGTTCTTC. This gives the protein CASSLSAAGVPNEQFF.

This chain joins TRBV7-3 and TRBJ2-2, with D perhaps matching TRBD2 (5 bases). V was trimmed by 2 bases and J by 7 bases, leaving 11 bases between them. In germline, CDR1 is SGHTA, CDR2 FQGTGA. This CDR3 spans 14 amino acids. CDR3 sequence reads: CASSLSGGGGELFF. CDR3 nucleotide sequence: TGTGCCAGCAGCTTATCTGGTGGAGGCGGGGAGCTGTTTTTT.

The V and J genes are TRBV2 and TRBJ2-7; 7 positions agree with TRBD2. The CDR3 runs 13 residues. The junction had 6 bases not matched to a gene; V was cut back by 7 bases and J by 3 bases. Germline V lookup: CDR1 SNHLY, CDR2 FYNNEI. CDR3 amino acids: CASTDGGSYEQYF. The CDR3 DNA follows: TGTGCCAGCACGGATGGCGGGAGCTACGAGCAGTACTTC.